Described below is a single T cell receptor beta chain sequence and its context. Its antigen is unknown. This sample was taken from a study of cytomegalovirus exposure and HLA in healthy donors. The PCR made use of 60 Vbeta and 13 Jbeta primers. The method was immunoSEQ multiplex PCR; TCRdb's version includes in-frame clones alone and lacks a portion of them. The table includes 75,000 to 95,000 clones, roughly 86% detected once. Study outcomes and limitations: Published work reported that the classifier diagnosed cytomegalovirus status with high specificity and sensitivity. The study flagged some 180 TCR beta chains as cytomegalovirus-associated. The study dropped some indistinguishable V segments, TRBV6-2 and TRBV6-3 among them.

The CDR3 length is 15 residues. Germline CDR1 is SGHRS and CDR2 is YFSETQ. The J segment lost 3 bases and the V segment lost 4 bases, leaving 4 bases of the junction unmatched. The clonotype originates from a woman aged 18-35 years in good health and CMV-seropositive. The chain links TRBV5-1 to TRBJ2-2; TRBD1 matches at 9 bases. Sequencing was done on a sample of PBMCs. Here the CDR3 reads CASSLDRGYTGELFF. Written as DNA, the CDR3 is TGCGCCAGCAGCCTCGACAGGGGGTACACCGGGGAGCTGTTTTTT. The variable domain in full, with the rest retrieved from reference TRBV5-1 and TRBJ2-2, is KAGVTQTPRYLIKTRGQQVTLSCSPISGHRSVSWYQQTPGQGLQFLFEYFSETQRNKGNFPGRFSGRQFSNSRSEMNVSTLELGDSALYLCASSLDRGYTGELFFGEGSRLTVL.